This T cell receptor (beta chain) derives from a study of cytomegalovirus exposure and HLA in healthy donors. V trimming: 7 bases; J trimming: 5 bases; junction bases outside the gene matches: 7. Germline V gene sequence: CDR1 SNHLY, CDR2 FYNNEI. This CDR3 spans 14 amino acids. The PCR contained 60 Vbeta and 13 Jbeta primers. Some clones are missing from TCRdb's copy, which holds only in-frame ones; the method was immunoSEQ multiplex PCR. This sample yields about 150,000 clones, of which about three quarters are seen a single time; 1.5% to 2% belongs to the top ten. The source material was PBMCs. The TCR comes from a woman in her twenties or thirties in good health and CMV-seronegative. The rearrangement links TRBV2 to TRBJ1-1, with 10 bases that match TRBD1. This chain's CDR3 is CASMLGQGYTEAFF. In DNA, the CDR3 is TGTGCCAGCATGCTGGGACAGGGGTATACTGAAGCTTTCTTT.